The 22 T cell receptor beta chains reported below all come from one sample, sequenced in a study of beta chain features in type 1 diabetes. The entirety of the isolated RNA underwent reverse transcription, so expressed TCRB transcripts were sequenced. The table came from immunoSEQ multiplex PCR; TCRdb's copy has only in-frame clones and leaves some out. The sample holds approximately 340,000 clones, over 12% seen once. The sample taken for sequencing was naive CD4+ T cells from blood. The receptors shown here come from a woman aged 18-29 years in good health.

This chain links TRBV18 with TRBJ1-4, with D unresolved. Trimming removed 1 base from V and 8 bases from J, with 5 bases in between. The germline V gene encodes CDR1 KGHSH and CDR2 LQKENI. The CDR3 loop spans 12 amino acids. The chain's CDR3 is CASSPLYEKLFF. The DNA for the CDR3 is TGTGCCAGCTCACCACTCTACGAAAAACTGTTTTTT.

This clone was counted a few times. The CDR3 loop is CSVERSRRADTQYF. The CDR3 DNA reads as TGCAGCGTTGAACGATCCAGGAGGGCAGATACGCAGTATTTT. V gene TRBV29-1 combines with J gene TRBJ2-3, with D tentatively TRBD2 (6 bases). The CDR3 is made up of 14 amino acids. V gave up 2 bases and J gave up 4 bases, with 13 bases separating them. The V gene's germline CDR1 is SQVTM and CDR2 ANQGSEA.

The chain is built from TRBV4-3 and TRBJ2-3, with 7 bases fitting TRBD2. Looked up from germline, CDR1 is LGHNA and CDR2 is YSLEER. This CDR3 spans 15 amino acids. After removal of 4 bases from V and 1 base from J, the junction contained 5 bases not matched to a gene. The CDR3 DNA follows: TGCGCCAGCAGCCTTTGGACTAGGGGCACAGATACGCAGTATTTT. Translating it yields CASSLWTRGTDTQYF.

The chain links TRBV20-1 to TRBJ2-1; D is possibly TRBD2 (6 bases). This CDR3 contains 11 residues. The V gene's germline CDR1 is DFQATT and CDR2 SNEGSKA (reference sequence). V gave up 1 base and J gave up 10 bases, with 8 bases separating them. CDR3 protein: CSARAGEEQFF. The CDR3 nucleotides read TGCAGTGCTAGAGCGGGAGAGGAGCAGTTCTTC.

This clone was picked up a small number of times. The chain combines TRBV7-2 with TRBJ2-7; TRBD1 agrees at 7 bases. Germline loops: CDR1 SGHTA, CDR2 FQGNSA. This CDR3 contains 18 residues. Trimming at V came to 4 bases and at J to 0 bases, leaving 15 bases not matched to a gene. The CDR3 reads CASSSSVDRVGSSYEQYF. The CDR3 DNA reads as TGTGCCAGCAGCTCATCAGTAGACAGGGTAGGGAGCTCCTACGAGCAGTACTTC.

This clone was observed a handful of times. Other DNA sequences in the same sample also yield this CDR3. This chain connects TRBV28 to TRBJ2-5; D perhaps matches TRBD2 (5 bases). The CDR3 spans 12 residues. Trimming shortened V by 5 bases and J by 4 bases, and 8 bases separated the two germline ends. Germline V gene sequence: CDR1 MDHEN, CDR2 SYDVKM. CDR3 loop: CASSEGRETQYF. CDR3 DNA sequence: TGTGCCAGCAGTGAGGGTCGAGAGACCCAGTACTTC.

This clone turned up a few times. This chain joins TRBV5-5 and TRBJ2-2; no clear D gene. The V and J ends lost 6 bases and 4 bases respectively, with 7 bases between them. Germline V gene data show CDR1 as SGHKS and CDR2 as YYEKEE (reference sequence). The CDR3 covers 12 residues. This CDR3 is CASTHSTGELFF. CDR3 in DNA: TGTGCCAGCACCCATTCCACCGGGGAGCTGTTTTTT.

This clone turned up a few times. The chain links TRBV9 to TRBJ2-5; the match to TRBD2 covers 13 bases. J was trimmed by 5 bases and V by 0 bases; bases with no gene match: 13. The germline V gene has CDR1 SGDLS and CDR2 YYNGEE. This CDR3 spans 19 amino acids. Written as DNA, the CDR3 is TGTGCCAGCAGCGTAGAGGGTGCTGGGACTAGCGGGATTCGGGAGACCCAGTACTTC. Amino acids: CASSVEGAGTSGIRETQYF.

V and J are TRBV5-6 and TRBJ1-2, with a possible D match to TRBD1 (5 bases). The CDR3 spans 14 residues. Germline V lookup: CDR1 SGHDT, CDR2 YYEEEE. The ends were cut back, 1 base at V and 2 bases at J, with 9 bases in the middle. CDR3 loop: CASSLFWGNYGYTF. As DNA, the CDR3 is TGTGCCAGCAGCTTGTTTTGGGGCAACTATGGCTACACCTTC.

This clone was seen only a few times. The rearrangement joins TRBV29-1 to TRBJ2-1; D gene unclear. The CDR3 is 13 residues long. Trimming cost V 3 bases and J 5 bases, with 11 bases left between them. Germline V gene lookup returns CDR1 SQVTM and CDR2 ANQGSEA. The CDR3, as DNA: TGCAGCGTTGACCTTCCCGGTAACAATGAGCAGTTCTTC. Its protein product is CSVDLPGNNEQFF.

This clone was counted a few times. V is TRBV11-1 and J is TRBJ1-1; a possible D gene is TRBD1 (5 bases). CDR1 and CDR2 from the germline V gene are SGHAT and FQDESV (reference sequence). With 2 bases removed from V and 1 base from J, the gap between germline ends came to 5 bases. This CDR3 spans 13 amino acids. CDR3 in amino acids: CASSLTGNTEAFF. CDR3 sequence (DNA): TGTGCCAGCAGCTTAACAGGGAACACTGAAGCTTTCTTT.

This sequence joins TRBV15 and TRBJ2-1; tentatively, D is TRBD1 (6 bases). There are 14 residues in the CDR3. V dropped 3 bases and J dropped 5 bases, with 11 bases sitting between them. Germline V gene data show CDR1 as LNHNV and CDR2 as YYDKDF (reference sequence). The DNA for the CDR3 is TGTGCCACCAGCAGGGCGACAGGAAACAATGAGCAGTTCTTC. Amino acids: CATSRATGNNEQFF.

The rearrangement links TRBV18 to TRBJ2-1, with 10 bases matching TRBD2. The V gene end was trimmed by 4 bases and the J gene end by 4 bases; junction bases not matched to a gene: 13. The CDR3 totals 18 residues. Germline loops: CDR1 KGHSH, CDR2 LQKENI. The CDR3 sequence is CASSQDTAGGLGYNEQFF. CDR3 coding DNA: TGTGCCAGCTCACAAGACACAGCGGGAGGGTTAGGGTACAATGAGCAGTTCTTC.

The chain joins TRBV14 to TRBJ1-2, with D maybe TRBD1 (5 bases). V lost 4 bases and J 8 bases, leaving 17 bases between the germline ends. Germline CDR1 SGHDN, CDR2 FVKESK. The CDR3 has 14 residues. CDR3 DNA: TGTGCCAGCAGCCCACGTGGGGCAGGTGGGGGCTACACCTTC. Translation: CASSPRGAGGGYTF.

The genes are TRBV6-5 and TRBJ1-5, with D perhaps matching TRBD1 (5 bases). Germline CDR1 is MNHEY and CDR2 is SVGAGI. Trimming pared 6 bases from V and 3 bases from J, leaving 15 bases between. CDR3 size: 15 residues. In DNA form, the CDR3 reads TGTGCCAGCAGACGACTGGGGGGTATCAATCAGCCCCAGCATTTT. This translates into CASRRLGGINQPQHF.

This chain connects TRBV7-9 to TRBJ2-6, with D hard to call. Germline CDR1 is SEHNR and CDR2 is FQNEAQ (reference sequence). V gave up 0 bases and J gave up 0 bases, with 6 bases separating them. The CDR3 runs to 16 residues. CDR3 sequence reads: CASSLAPSSGANVLTF. The CDR3 DNA is TGTGCCAGCAGCTTAGCTCCCTCCTCTGGGGCCAACGTCCTGACTTTC.

The chain recombines TRBV6-6 with TRBJ2-7; 7 positions agree with TRBD1. Germline V gene sequence: CDR1 MNHNY, CDR2 SVGAGI (reference sequence). V shed 6 bases, J shed 1 base, and the junction held 3 bases outside the gene matches. This CDR3 is built from 13 residues. The CDR3 reads CASRPGQSYEQYF. Written as DNA, the CDR3 is TGTGCCAGCAGACCGGGACAGTCCTACGAGCAGTACTTC.

This clone has more than one count but fewer than ten. The genes are TRBV6-6 and TRBJ2-7, with D perhaps matching TRBD1 (5 bases). Germline V CDR1 and CDR2: MNHNY, SVGAGI (reference sequence). Trimming removed 8 bases at V and 4 bases at J, with 15 bases between. This CDR3 contains 13 residues. The CDR3 DNA reads as TGTGCCAGCGCGCACAGGACCTTTTACGAGCAGTACTTC. Encoded protein: CASAHRTFYEQYF.

The chain has TRBV25-1 and TRBJ2-5; 8 nucleotides agree with TRBD2. The CDR3 is made up of 15 amino acids. After removal of 5 bases from V and 2 bases from J, the junction contained 7 bases not matched to a gene. Per the germline V gene, CDR1 is MGHDK and CDR2 is SYGVNS. The CDR3 DNA reads TGTGCCAGCAGTCCGCGACTAGCGCCTCAAGAGACCCAGTACTTC. Translated: CASSPRLAPQETQYF.

This clone appeared a few times. The chain joins TRBV5-1 to TRBJ1-1; TRBD1 is a possible D gene (6 bases). V was cut by 3 bases and J by 1 base, with 10 bases left in between. From germline, CDR1 is SGHRS and CDR2 YFSETQ. The CDR3 covers 14 residues. CDR3 bases: TGCGCCAGCAGCTCACTGGGACAGAACACTGAAGCTTTCTTT. Translating it yields CASSSLGQNTEAFF.

There are a few counts of this clone. The chain uses TRBV7-9 and TRBJ1-4, with D perhaps TRBD1 (5 bases). The germline gives CDR1 SEHNR, CDR2 FQNEAQ (reference sequence). CDR3 length equals 14 residues. V shed 4 bases and J shed 7 bases, with 13 bases lying between them. The CDR3 is CASSSDNGGEKLFF. CDR3 DNA: TGTGCCAGCAGCTCGGACAATGGCGGTGAAAAACTGTTTTTT. Full variable domain (missing parts from reference TRBV7-9 and TRBJ1-4): DTGVSQNPRHKITKRGQNVTFRCDPISEHNRLYWYRQTLGQGPEFLTYFQNEAQLEKSRLLSDRFSAERPKGSFSTLEIQRTEQGDSAMYLCASSSDNGGEKLFFGSGTQLSVL.

In this sample, this clone turned up a few times. This sequence joins TRBV29-1 and TRBJ2-6; the match to TRBD1 covers 8 bases. The CDR3 spans 15 residues. After removal of 7 bases from V and 3 bases from J, the junction contained 8 bases not matched to a gene. In germline, CDR1 is SQVTM, CDR2 ANQGSEA. CDR3 coding DNA: TGCAGCGCCGCCCCGGACAGGGTTGGGGCCAACGTCCTGACTTTC. Translation: CSAAPDRVGANVLTF.